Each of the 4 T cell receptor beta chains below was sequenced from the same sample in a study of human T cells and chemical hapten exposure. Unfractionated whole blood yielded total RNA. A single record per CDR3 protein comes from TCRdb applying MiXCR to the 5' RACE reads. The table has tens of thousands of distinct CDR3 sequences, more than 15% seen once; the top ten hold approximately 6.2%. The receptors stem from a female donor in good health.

The CDR3 DNA reads as TGTGCCAGCAGTTTGTCAGGGGACTCACCCCTCCACTTT. This encodes CASSLSGDSPLHF. The chain employs TRBV12-3 or TRBV12-4 and TRBJ1-6; perhaps TRBD1 as D (6 bases). The CDR3 runs to 13 residues. Trimming left V 3 bases short and J 10 bases short, with 10 bases between.

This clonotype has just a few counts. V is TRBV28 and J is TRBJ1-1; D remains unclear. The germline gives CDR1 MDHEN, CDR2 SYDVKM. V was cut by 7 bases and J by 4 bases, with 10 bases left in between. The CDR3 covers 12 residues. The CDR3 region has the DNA TGTGCCAGCAATCGGGGAGCCACTGAAGCTTTCTTT. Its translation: CASNRGATEAFF.

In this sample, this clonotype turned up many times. The DNA of the CDR3 is TGTGCCAGCAGCCCGAATCCGGAAAAAAACATTCAGTACTTC. Translation: CASSPNPEKNIQYF. The chain employs TRBV5-4 and TRBJ2-4, with D hard to call. The CDR3 has 14 residues. CDR1 is SGHNT and CDR2 is YYREEE in the germline V gene (reference sequence). Trimming removed 4 bases at V and 4 bases at J, with 12 bases between.

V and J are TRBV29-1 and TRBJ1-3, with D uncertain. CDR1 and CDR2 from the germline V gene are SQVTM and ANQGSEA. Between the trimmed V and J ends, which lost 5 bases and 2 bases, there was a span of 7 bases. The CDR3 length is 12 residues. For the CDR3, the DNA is TGCAGCGTTACTACCCCTGGAAACACCATATATTTT. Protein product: CSVTTPGNTIYF.